These 8 T cell receptor beta chains came from one sample sequenced in a study of blood T cell repertoires in COVID-19. The repertoire was sequenced with immunoSEQ multiplex PCR; TCRdb's copy has only in-frame clones and lacks some. This sample has around 450,000 clones, with 87% found just once. Material: PBMCs or T cells enriched from blood (not recorded which). The receptor source for this set is a woman aged 18-35 years who had recovered from COVID-19.

This chain connects TRBV2 to TRBJ1-6, with D perhaps matching TRBD1 (6 bases). The CDR3 totals 18 residues. Germline V gives CDR1 SNHLY, CDR2 FYNNEI. V was shortened by 8 bases and J by 0 bases, with 20 bases between the two germline ends. CDR3 DNA sequence: TGTGCCAGCCAACGGAGTCGGGACAACCGCTCCTATAATTCACCCCTCCACTTT. It yields the protein CASQRSRDNRSYNSPLHF.

To note about this clone: The sample has other DNA sequences that encode this CDR3 too. V and J are TRBV10-3 and TRBJ1-2; 7 bases fit TRBD1. The CDR3 is 15 residues long. Trimming at V came to 0 bases and at J to 3 bases, leaving 4 bases not matched to a gene. From germline, CDR1 is ENHRY and CDR2 SYGVKD. The CDR3 DNA reads TGTGCCATCAGTGAGTCCCCCGACAGGGACTATGGCTACACCTTC. Amino acid sequence: CAISESPDRDYGYTF.

This chain uses TRBV3-1 (or the pseudogene TRBV3-2) with TRBJ2-5; 7 bases fit TRBD1. Germline V gene lookup returns CDR1 LGHDT and CDR2 YNNKEL (reference sequence). V gave up 1 base and J gave up 0 bases; unmatched junction bases: 5. The CDR3 covers 16 residues. CDR3 in amino acids: CASSQGFTGDQETQYF. Written as DNA, the CDR3 is TGTGCCAGCAGCCAAGGCTTCACAGGGGACCAAGAGACCCAGTACTTC.

The chain combines TRBV7-6 with TRBJ2-5; tentative D call: TRBD2 (5 bases). V lost 1 base and J lost 3, with 12 bases in between. The CDR3 covers 15 residues. CDR1 SGHVS and CDR2 FNYEAQ come from the germline V gene. The CDR3 DNA reads TGTGCCAGCAGCTTAGTGAGGGAAGCTAAAGAGACCCAGTACTTC. It encodes CASSLVREAKETQYF.

This clone has only a few counts. This CDR3 is also generated by other DNA sequences in the sample. V usage is TRBV4-2 and J usage is TRBJ2-2; tentative D call: TRBD1 (6 bases). The CDR3 is 16 residues long. The ends were cut back, 1 base at V and 5 bases at J, with 14 bases in the middle. Germline values: CDR1 LGHNA, CDR2 YNFKEQ. The CDR3 loop reads CASSQARGGGTGELFF. CDR3 nucleotides: TGTGCCAGCAGCCAAGCTAGAGGGGGTGGTACCGGGGAGCTGTTTTTT.

This clone was seen a single time. J is TRBJ2-7 and V is TRBV7-2; 9 bases are a match to TRBD2. V was clipped by 2 bases and J by 4 bases; unmatched bases: 9. The CDR3 length is 16 residues. Germline V gene sequence: CDR1 SGHTA, CDR2 FQGNSA. CDR3 in amino acids: CASSLSGASGVYEQYF. The CDR3 DNA reads as TGTGCCAGCAGCTTATCGGGCGCTAGCGGGGTGTACGAGCAGTACTTC.

The V and J genes are TRBV4-1 and TRBJ2-3, with TRBD1 as a possible D gene (5 bases). The CDR3 runs to 15 residues. Germline lookup yields CDR1 MGHRA and CDR2 YSYEKL. Trimming pared 1 base from V and 0 bases from J, leaving 8 bases between. For the CDR3, the DNA is TGCGCCAGCAGCCAAGCTGACAGAAGCACAGATACGCAGTATTTT. It specifies CASSQADRSTDTQYF.

The rearrangement uses TRBV2 and TRBJ1-5; possibly TRBD1 for D (6 bases). This CDR3 has 15 amino acids. Per germline, CDR1 SNHLY and CDR2 FYNNEI. With 6 bases removed from V and 2 bases from J, the gap between germline ends came to 14 bases. The CDR3: CASSPTGPGNQPQHF. The CDR3 DNA reads as TGTGCCAGCAGCCCTACAGGGCCCGGCAATCAGCCCCAGCATTTT.